The sequence of this TCR beta chain was determined in a study of cytomegalovirus exposure and HLA in healthy donors. In the case of this clone: Its antigen is still unknown.

PCR was performed using 60 Vbeta and 13 Jbeta primers. This table comes from immunoSEQ multiplex PCR, and its TCRdb copy is limited to in-frame clones, with some not included. The sample contains about 120,000 clones, roughly three quarters of which appear only once. Germline CDR1 and CDR2: MGHRA and YSYEKL. Trimming took 1 base from V and 5 from J, leaving 11 bases between them. This CDR3 has 15 residues. Study-level points and caveats: A later analysis reported that several of the most significant clusters appeared to be linked to common viral pathogens, among them Epstein-Barr virus. Fewer N-insertions than the approximately 700-donor mean were reportedly shown by an Asian-associated ancestry cluster in a later analysis.

The specimen sequenced was PBMCs. The genes are TRBV4-1 and TRBJ2-2; tentative D call: TRBD1 (5 bases). This clonotype originated in a man aged 18 to 29 in good health and CMV-seronegative. The CDR3 nucleotides read TGCGCCAGCAGCCAAGTGGGAAAGGGGACCGGGGAGCTGTTTTTT. It specifies CASSQVGKGTGELFF.